The clone carrying this T cell receptor beta chain has only one observation. The authors ran the assay at deep level. Repertoires were generated with immunoSEQ multiplex PCR, while TCRdb's copy carries only in-frame clones and drops some. The repertoire holds about 2.4 million clones, under 95% seen once, with approximately 0.35% in the top ten. The CDR3 totals 15 residues. CDR1 and CDR2 from the germline V gene are SGHNT and YYREEE (reference sequence). The junction had 3 bases not matched to a gene; V was cut back by 0 bases and J by 2 bases. These data come from a study of shared clonotypes between healthy human individuals.

The source material was naive CD4+ T cells from PBMCs. Subset of the sample: CD45RA+ positively selected. This chain joins TRBV5-4 and TRBJ2-3; 7 bases agree with TRBD2. The TCR comes from a man aged 18 to 29 in good health. Some clones in this sample may be carry-over from other donors' samples. The CDR3 protein is CASSLDSGFTDTQYF. In nucleotides, the CDR3 is TGTGCCAGCAGCTTGGATAGCGGGTTCACAGATACGCAGTATTTT.